This T cell receptor (beta chain) was observed in a study of radiotherapy plus CTLA-4 blockade in lung cancer. The study's findings and limits: The best predictor of response was reported to be early blood T cell clone dynamics, with interferon-beta.

Clones were read by immunoSEQ multiplex PCR, and TCRdb kept only the in-frame ones, dropping some. In the table there are tens of thousands of clones, around 80% of which are singletons. Comment on this clone: Antigen specificity is unknown.

CDR1 is MGHRA and CDR2 is YSYEKL in the germline V gene. The CDR3 is 15 residues long. Trimming shortened V by 1 base and J by 7 bases, and 14 bases separated the two germline ends. The starting material was peripheral blood, obtained from a patient treated with radiotherapy plus ipilimumab. The rearrangement joins TRBV4-1 to TRBJ1-5; maybe TRBD1 (6 bases). This TCR was recovered from a human donor with non-small cell lung cancer who had stable disease on radiotherapy plus ipilimumab. The CDR3 sequence: CASSQASDGGQPQHF. In nucleotides, the CDR3 is TGCGCCAGCAGCCAAGCCTCTGATGGGGGCCAGCCCCAGCATTTT.